This T cell receptor (beta chain) was captured in a study of shared clonotypes between healthy human individuals. Measured with immunoSEQ multiplex PCR; TCRdb has only the in-frame clones, and not every one. This table holds about 2.3 million clones, approximately 93% found once. This CDR3 has 16 amino acids. V shed 0 bases, J shed 6 bases, and the junction held 5 bases outside the gene matches. Per the germline V gene, CDR1 is SGHRS and CDR2 is YFSETQ. Sequencing was done on a sample of naive CD4+ T cells from PBMCs. Documented subset: CD45RA+ positively selected. The V gene is TRBV5-1, the J gene TRBJ2-1; TRBD1 agrees at 11 bases. This clonotype originated in a man younger than 35 in good health. Some clones in this sample may be carry-over from other donors' samples. The CDR3 spells CASSLVGQGAPNEQFF. In nucleotides, the CDR3 is TGCGCCAGCAGCTTGGTTGGACAGGGGGCTCCCAATGAGCAGTTCTTC.